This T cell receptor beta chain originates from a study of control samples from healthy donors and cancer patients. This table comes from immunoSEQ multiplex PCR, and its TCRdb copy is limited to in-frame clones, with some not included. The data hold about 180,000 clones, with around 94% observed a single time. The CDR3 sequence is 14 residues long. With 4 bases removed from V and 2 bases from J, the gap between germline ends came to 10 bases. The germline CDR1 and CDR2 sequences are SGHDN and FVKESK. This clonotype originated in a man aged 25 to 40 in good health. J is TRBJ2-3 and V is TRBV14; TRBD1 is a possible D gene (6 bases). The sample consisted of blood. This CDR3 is CASSLQGSTDTQYF. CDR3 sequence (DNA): TGTGCCAGCAGCCTCCAGGGGTCCACAGATACGCAGTATTTT.